Reported below is one TCR beta chain. Its antigen is not known. Germline lookup yields CDR1 MNHNY and CDR2 SVGAGI (reference sequence). The CDR3 length is 15 residues. The germline V and J ends were trimmed by 0 bases and 4 bases, with 12 bases remaining between them. The data were obtained in a study of T-cell memory formation after mild COVID-19. The study, taken as a whole, reports: CD4+ contracting clones were found mainly in CM and EM, and CD8+ ones in EMRA. The appearance of some responding clones in pre-infection memory suggested that cross-reactive memory joined.

TCRdb reprocessed the 5' RACE reads with MiXCR, giving one entry per CDR3 protein. In the table there are under 300,000 distinct CDR3 sequences, roughly 8.2% of which are singletons. The sequence came from a man aged 18 to 35 who had mild COVID-19 (a few samples of this study predate the infection). Cell type and time point are not known. What was sequenced was PBMCs or a T cell subset sorted from them (not recorded which). V and J are TRBV6-6 and TRBJ1-2; D may be TRBD1 (5 bases). CDR3 bases: TGTGCCAGCAGTTACTCCGCAGGGACGGTCTATGGCTACACCTTC. Translation: CASSYSAGTVYGYTF.